The source of this T cell receptor (beta chain) is a study of CD8 T cells in ankylosing spondylitis (dated by TCRdb to the late 2010s). Study-wide context: The study set out to find disease-linked TCR variants by profiling T cell receptor beta repertoires in ankylosing spondylitis patients and healthy donors. The full study cohort comprised around 23 ankylosing spondylitis patients and approximately 100 healthy donors. Samples of peripheral blood were taken, and for ankylosing spondylitis patients, synovial fluid was collected as well.

Remarks on this clonotype: It has no known antigen specificity. A much more abundant neighbour one base away suggests this may be a read error.

The CDR3 sequence holds 14 residues, the cysteine and phenylalanine included. The entry retains the CDR3 DNA only, 42 bases that are in frame from base 1. V drops 5 bases and J drops 6 bases, leaving 14 bases in between. Looking up the germline V gene yields CDR1 MNHNS and CDR2 SASEGT. Overall results and qualifications from the work: A TCR beta motif of seven or eight highly homologous amino acid variants appeared characteristic of blood from ankylosing spondylitis patients. Some motif variants were previously reported in synovial fluid and blood of reactive arthritis patients, suggesting common disease-initiation mechanisms. The disease-linked clones showed a CD8+ phenotype and occurred at relatively low frequencies in peripheral blood. The disease-linked clones were reported as significantly enriched in matched synovial fluid samples from ankylosing spondylitis patients.

Sequencing instrument: Illumina HiSeq 2500. TCR beta libraries were prepared by quantitative 5'-RACE with molecular barcodes. The paper's data handling went like this. A new computational method based on a probabilistic model of VDJ rearrangement was used to identify disease-linked TCR variants. TCRdb passed the public sequencing reads through fastp at Q25 and MiXCR, retaining productive beta sequences. Rows are combined by CDR3 protein, so each entry shows the most common genes and DNA. The authors' filters were not applied to this entry. The sample has about 330,000 distinct CDR3 sequences on record, around 8% of them singletons. The ten largest clonotypes hold 13% to 15% of the sample.

The sequenced sample consisted of blood, either unsorted or a sorted T cell fraction (not recorded which). The sequence was collected from a male donor with ankylosing spondylitis. The sequence links TRBV6-1 to TRBJ1-5, with TRBD1 as a weak D call on 5 bases. The DNA is TGTGCCAGCAGTAATAACGGGGGGGTTCAGCCCCAGCATTTT. It encodes CASSNNGGVQPQHF.